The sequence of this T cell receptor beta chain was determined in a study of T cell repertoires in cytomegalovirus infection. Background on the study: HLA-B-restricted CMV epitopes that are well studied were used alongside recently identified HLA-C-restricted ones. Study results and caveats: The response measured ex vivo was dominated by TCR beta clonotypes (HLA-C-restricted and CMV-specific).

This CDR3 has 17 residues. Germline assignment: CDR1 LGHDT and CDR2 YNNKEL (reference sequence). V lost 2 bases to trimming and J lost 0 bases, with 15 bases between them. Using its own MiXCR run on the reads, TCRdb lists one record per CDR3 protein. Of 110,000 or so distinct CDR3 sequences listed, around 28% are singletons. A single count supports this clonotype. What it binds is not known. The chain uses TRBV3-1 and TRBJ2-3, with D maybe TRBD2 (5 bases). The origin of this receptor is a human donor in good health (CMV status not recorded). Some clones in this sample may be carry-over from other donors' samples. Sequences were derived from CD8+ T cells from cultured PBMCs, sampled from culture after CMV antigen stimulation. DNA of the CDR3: TGTGCCAGCAGCCAATCACTAGGTGGGCCTAGCACAGATACGCAGTATTTT. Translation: CASSQSLGGPSTDTQYF.